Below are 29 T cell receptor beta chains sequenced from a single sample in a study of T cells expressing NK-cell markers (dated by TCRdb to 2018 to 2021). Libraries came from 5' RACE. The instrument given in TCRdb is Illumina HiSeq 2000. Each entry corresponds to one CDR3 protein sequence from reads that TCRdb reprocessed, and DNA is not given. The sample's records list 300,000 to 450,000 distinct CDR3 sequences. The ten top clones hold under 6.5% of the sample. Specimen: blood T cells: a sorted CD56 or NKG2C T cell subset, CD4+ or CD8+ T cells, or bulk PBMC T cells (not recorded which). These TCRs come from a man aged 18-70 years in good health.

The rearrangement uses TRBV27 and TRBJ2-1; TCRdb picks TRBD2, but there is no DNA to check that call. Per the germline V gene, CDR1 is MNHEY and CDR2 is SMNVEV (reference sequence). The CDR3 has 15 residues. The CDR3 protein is CASSLSRRGNNEQFF.

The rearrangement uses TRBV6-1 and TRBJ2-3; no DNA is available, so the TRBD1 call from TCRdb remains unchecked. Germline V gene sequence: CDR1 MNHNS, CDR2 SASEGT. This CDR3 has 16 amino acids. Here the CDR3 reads CASSELGAFSTDTQYF.

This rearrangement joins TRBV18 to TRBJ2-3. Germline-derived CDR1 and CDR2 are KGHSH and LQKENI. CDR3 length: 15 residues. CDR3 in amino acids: CASSPLWGSTDTQYF.

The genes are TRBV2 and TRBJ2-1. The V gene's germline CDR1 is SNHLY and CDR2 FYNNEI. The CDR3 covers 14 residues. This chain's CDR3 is CASSVTKNYNEQFF.

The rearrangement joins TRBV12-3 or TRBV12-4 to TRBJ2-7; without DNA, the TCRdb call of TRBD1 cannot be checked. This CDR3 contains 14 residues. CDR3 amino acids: CASLKQGSDYEQYF.

CDR3 sequence: CASSAQGRGDSPLHF. The V and J genes are TRBV25-1 and TRBJ1-6. The CDR3 is 15 residues long. Looked up from germline, CDR1 is MGHDK and CDR2 is SYGVNS.

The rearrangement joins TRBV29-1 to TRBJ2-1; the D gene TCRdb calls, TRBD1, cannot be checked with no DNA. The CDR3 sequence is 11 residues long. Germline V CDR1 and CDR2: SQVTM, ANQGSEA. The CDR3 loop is CSVNRLTEQFF.

This CDR3 is CSVDLLAGGRNIQYF. The chain is built from TRBV29-1 and TRBJ2-4; lacking DNA, the TRBD1 call made by TCRdb goes unchecked. The CDR3 is 15 amino acids. Germline V gives CDR1 SQVTM, CDR2 ANQGSEA. Looking up the rest from reference TRBV29-1 and TRBJ2-4 gives the full variable domain: SAVISQKPSRDICQRGTSLTIQCQVDSQVTMMFWYRQQPGQSLTLIATANQGSEATYESGFVIDKFPISRPNLTFSTLTVSNMSPEDSSIYLCSVDLLAGGRNIQYFGAGTRLSVL.

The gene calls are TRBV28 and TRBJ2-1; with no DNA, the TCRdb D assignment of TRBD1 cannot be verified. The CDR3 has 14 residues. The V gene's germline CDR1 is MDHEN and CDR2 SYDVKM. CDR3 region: CASSQGVTYNEQFF.

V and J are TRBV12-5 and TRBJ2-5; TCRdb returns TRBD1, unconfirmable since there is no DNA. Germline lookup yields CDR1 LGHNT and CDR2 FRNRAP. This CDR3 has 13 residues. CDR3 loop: CASGFWAAQAQYF. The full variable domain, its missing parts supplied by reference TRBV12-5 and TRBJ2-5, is DARVTQTPRHKVTEMGQEVTMRCQPILGHNTVFWYRQTMMQGLELLAYFRNRAPLDDSGMPKDRFSAEMPDATLATLKIQPSEPRDSAVYFCASGFWAAQAQYFGPGTRLLVL.

The chain's CDR3 is CSVEEGGQRGYTF. This rearrangement joins TRBV29-1 to TRBJ1-2; TCRdb's assignment of TRBD1 cannot be checked, as there is no DNA. Germline lookup yields CDR1 SQVTM and CDR2 ANQGSEA. The CDR3 has 13 residues.

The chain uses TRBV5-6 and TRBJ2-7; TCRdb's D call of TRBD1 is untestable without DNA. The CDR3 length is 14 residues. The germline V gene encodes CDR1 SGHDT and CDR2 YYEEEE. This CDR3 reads CASRPNRATYEQYF. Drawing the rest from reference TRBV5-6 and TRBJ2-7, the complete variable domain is DAGVTQSPTHLIKTRGQQVTLRCSPKSGHDTVSWYQQALGQGPQFIFQYYEEEERQRGNFPDRFSGHQFPNYSSELNVNALLLGDSALYLCASRPNRATYEQYFGPGTRLTVT.

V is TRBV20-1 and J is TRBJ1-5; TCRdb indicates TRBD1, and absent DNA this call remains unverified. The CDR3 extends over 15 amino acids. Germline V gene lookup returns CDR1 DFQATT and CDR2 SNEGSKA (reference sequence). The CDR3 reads CSASRGQSSNQPQHF.

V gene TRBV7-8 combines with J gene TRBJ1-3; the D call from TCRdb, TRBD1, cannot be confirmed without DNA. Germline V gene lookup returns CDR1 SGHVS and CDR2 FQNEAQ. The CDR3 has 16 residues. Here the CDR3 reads CASSLGPGRSGNTIYF. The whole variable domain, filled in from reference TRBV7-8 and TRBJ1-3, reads GAGVSQSPRYKVAKRGQDVALRCDPISGHVSLFWYQQALGQGPEFLTYFQNEAQLDKSGLPSDRFFAERPEGSVSTLKIQRTQQEDSAVYLCASSLGPGRSGNTIYFGEGSWLTVV.

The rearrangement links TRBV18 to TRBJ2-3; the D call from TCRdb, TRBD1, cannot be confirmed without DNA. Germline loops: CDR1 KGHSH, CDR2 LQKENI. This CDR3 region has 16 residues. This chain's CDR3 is CASSPGWGEPQSTQYF.

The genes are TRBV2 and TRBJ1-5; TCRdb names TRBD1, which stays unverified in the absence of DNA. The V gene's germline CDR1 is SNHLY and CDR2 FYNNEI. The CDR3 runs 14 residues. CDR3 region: CASSPGTAGQPQHF.

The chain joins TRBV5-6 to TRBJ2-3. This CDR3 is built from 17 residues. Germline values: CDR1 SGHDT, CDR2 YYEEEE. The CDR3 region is CASSLLGSQKSTDTQYF.

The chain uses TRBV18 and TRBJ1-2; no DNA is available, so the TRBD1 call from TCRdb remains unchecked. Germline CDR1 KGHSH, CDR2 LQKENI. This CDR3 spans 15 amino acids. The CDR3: CASSPTGARDYGYTF.

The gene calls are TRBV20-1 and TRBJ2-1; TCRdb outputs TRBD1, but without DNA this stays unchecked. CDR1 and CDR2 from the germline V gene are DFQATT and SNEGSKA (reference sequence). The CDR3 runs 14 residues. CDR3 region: CSARVAGVSHEQFF.

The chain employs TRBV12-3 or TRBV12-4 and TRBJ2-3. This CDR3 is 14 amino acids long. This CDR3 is CASRRDISTDTQYF.

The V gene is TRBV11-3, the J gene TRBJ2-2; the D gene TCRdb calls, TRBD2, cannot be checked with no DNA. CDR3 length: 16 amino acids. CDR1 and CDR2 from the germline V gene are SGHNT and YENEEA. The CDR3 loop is CASSPSVGGIGELFFF.

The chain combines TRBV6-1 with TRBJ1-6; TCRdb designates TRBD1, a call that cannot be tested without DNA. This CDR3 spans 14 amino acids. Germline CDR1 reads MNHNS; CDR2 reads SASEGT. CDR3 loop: CASRTNRGESPLHF.

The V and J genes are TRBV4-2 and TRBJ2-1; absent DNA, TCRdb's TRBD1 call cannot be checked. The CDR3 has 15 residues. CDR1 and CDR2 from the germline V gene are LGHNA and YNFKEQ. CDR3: CASSDRGVSYNEQFF.

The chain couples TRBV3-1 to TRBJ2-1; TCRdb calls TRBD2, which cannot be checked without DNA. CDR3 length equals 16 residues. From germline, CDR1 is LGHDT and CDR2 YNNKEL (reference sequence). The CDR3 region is CASSARHGRGGNEQFF.

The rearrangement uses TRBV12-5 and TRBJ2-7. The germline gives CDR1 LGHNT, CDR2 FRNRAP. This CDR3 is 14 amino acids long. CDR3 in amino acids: CASGRTVSSGEQYF.

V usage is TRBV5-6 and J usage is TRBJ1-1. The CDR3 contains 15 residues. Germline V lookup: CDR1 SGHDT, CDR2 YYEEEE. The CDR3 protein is CASSLYSGWKTEAFF.

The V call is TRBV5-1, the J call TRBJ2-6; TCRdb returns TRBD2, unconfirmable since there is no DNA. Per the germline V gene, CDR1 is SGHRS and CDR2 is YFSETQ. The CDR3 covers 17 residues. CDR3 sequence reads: CASSLVGGASGANVLTF. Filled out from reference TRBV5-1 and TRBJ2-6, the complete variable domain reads KAGVTQTPRYLIKTRGQQVTLSCSPISGHRSVSWYQQTPGQGLQFLFEYFSETQRNKGNFPGRFSGRQFSNSRSEMNVSTLELGDSALYLCASSLVGGASGANVLTFGAGSRLTVL.

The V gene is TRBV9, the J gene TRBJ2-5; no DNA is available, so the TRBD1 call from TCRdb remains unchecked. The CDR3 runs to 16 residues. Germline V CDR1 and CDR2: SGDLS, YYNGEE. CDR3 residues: CASSVGGRGPQETQYF.

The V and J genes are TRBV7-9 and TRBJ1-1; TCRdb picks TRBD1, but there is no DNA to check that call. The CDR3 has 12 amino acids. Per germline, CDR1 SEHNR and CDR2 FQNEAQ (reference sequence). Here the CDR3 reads CASSYAGTTAFF.